The clone carrying this TCR beta chain was recorded a few times. Its cognate antigen is unknown. This entry is derived from a study of regulatory T cells in long-lasting Graves disease. Whole-study results and caveats: Persistent disease preferred TRBV28, TRBJ1-2 and TRBJ2-5. The study found persistent patients shared more public clonotypes (2,741) than new patients (about 890).

Investigators prepared the TCR beta libraries by applying iRepertoire HTBI primers and Arm-PCR of CDR3 regions. TCRdb recomputed calls from the multiplex PCR reads with MiXCR, one row per CDR3 protein. Seen here are approximately 360,000 distinct CDR3 sequences, approximately 25% observed once, and the top ten hold 25% to 30%. The V gene's germline CDR1 is DFQATT and CDR2 SNEGSKA (reference sequence). J lost 4 bases, V lost 3 bases, and 5 bases had no gene match. The CDR3 spans 14 residues. This sample's time point: persistent/refractory GD, antithyroid drugs over 5 years with positive TRAb. PBMC RNA was the source of the TCR library.

Sequences were derived from peripheral blood mononuclear cells (PBMCs), sampled when the disease was refractory, from a patient treated with antithyroid drugs. The clonotype comes from a woman aged 40-49 years with Graves disease. The V and J genes are TRBV20-1 and TRBJ2-7; TRBD2 aligns across 11 bases. The CDR3: CSARRTSGPYEQYF. The CDR3 nucleotides are TGCAGTGCTAGGAGGACTAGCGGGCCGTACGAGCAGTACTTC.